This TCR beta chain was sequenced in a study of shared clonotypes between healthy human individuals. Whole-study results and caveats: Having only a few donors restricted how much genetic and exposure-history diversity was captured.

A remark on this clone: Its target is not known. Other DNA sequences in the same sample also yield this CDR3.

The CDR3 has 14 residues. Trimming removed 4 bases at V and 6 bases at J, with 12 bases between. Germline lookup yields CDR1 SGHVS and CDR2 FNYEAQ. The authors divided CD4+ cells into CD45RA+ naive and CD45RA-negative memory subsets. TCRdb keeps only in-frame clones here, not all; method: immunoSEQ multiplex PCR. The sample yields around 1 million clones, 60% to 85% seen once. This chain joins TRBV7-6 and TRBJ1-4, with a weak D call TRBD1 (5 bases). The sequencing input was memory CD4+ T cells sorted from blood. Indicated subset: CD45RA-negative fraction. The receptor comes from a man aged 18 to 30 in good health. The CDR3 DNA is TGTGCCAGCAGCTATAGGGGAGGGGATGAAAAACTGTTTTTT. Amino acid sequence: CASSYRGGDEKLFF.